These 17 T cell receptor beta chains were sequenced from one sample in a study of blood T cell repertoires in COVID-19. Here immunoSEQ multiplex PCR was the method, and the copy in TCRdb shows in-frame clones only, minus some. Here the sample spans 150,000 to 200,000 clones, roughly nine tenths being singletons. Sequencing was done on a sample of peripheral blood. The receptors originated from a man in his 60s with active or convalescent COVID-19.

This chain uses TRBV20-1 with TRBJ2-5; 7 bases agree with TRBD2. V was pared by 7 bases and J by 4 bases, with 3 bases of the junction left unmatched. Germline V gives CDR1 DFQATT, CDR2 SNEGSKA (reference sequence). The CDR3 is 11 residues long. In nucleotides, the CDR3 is TGCAGTGGGGGCGGGGGAGAGACCCAGTACTTC. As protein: CSGGGGETQYF.

The CDR3 spells CASTIRRGTNEKLFF. In nucleotides, the CDR3 is TGTGCCAGCACTATCCGAAGGGGGACTAATGAAAAACTGTTTTTT. This rearrangement joins TRBV27 to TRBJ1-4; a possible D gene is TRBD1 (6 bases). V lost 7 bases and J lost 2, with 14 bases in between. CDR1 is MNHEY and CDR2 is SMNVEV in the germline V gene (reference sequence). The CDR3 spans 15 residues. The full variable domain, in which reference TRBV27 and TRBJ1-4 provide the parts outside the CDR3, is EAQVTQNPRYLITVTGKKLTVTCSQNMNHEYMSWYRQDPGLGLRQIYYSMNVEVTDKGDVPEGYKVSRKEKRNFPLILESPSPNQTSLYFCASTIRRGTNEKLFFGSGTQLSVL.

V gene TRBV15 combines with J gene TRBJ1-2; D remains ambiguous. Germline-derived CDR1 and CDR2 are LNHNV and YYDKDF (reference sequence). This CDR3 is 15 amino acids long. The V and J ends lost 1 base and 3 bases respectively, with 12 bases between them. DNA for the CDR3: TGTGCCACCAGCAGAGGATGGGGAGGAGACTATGGCTACACCTTC. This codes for CATSRGWGGDYGYTF.

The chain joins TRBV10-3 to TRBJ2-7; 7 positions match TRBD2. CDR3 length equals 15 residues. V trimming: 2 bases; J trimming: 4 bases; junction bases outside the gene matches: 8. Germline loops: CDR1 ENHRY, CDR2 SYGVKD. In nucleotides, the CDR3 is TGTGCCATCAGTGAGGGCGGGAGCGTAAGATACGAGCAGTACTTC. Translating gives CAISEGGSVRYEQYF.

CDR3 amino acids: CASSSTGFRDSPLHF. In DNA form, the CDR3 reads TGCGCCAGCAGCTCCACAGGGTTTCGAGATTCACCCCTCCACTTT. This chain connects TRBV5-1 to TRBJ1-6; a weak D match, TRBD1 (6 bases). CDR3 length equals 15 residues. The germline V and J ends were trimmed by 3 bases and 8 bases, with 15 bases remaining between them. Germline V gene sequence: CDR1 SGHRS, CDR2 YFSETQ.

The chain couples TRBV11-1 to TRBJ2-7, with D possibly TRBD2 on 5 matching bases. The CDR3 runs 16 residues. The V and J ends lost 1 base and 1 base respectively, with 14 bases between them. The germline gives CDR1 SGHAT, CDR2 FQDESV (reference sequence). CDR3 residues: CASSLGDRLRSYEQYF. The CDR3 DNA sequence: TGTGCCAGCAGCTTAGGTGACCGACTACGATCCTACGAGCAGTACTTC.

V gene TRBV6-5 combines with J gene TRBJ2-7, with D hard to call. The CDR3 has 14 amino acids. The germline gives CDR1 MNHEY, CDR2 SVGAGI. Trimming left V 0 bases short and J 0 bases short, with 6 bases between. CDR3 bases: TGTGCCAGCAGTTACTCGCCAGGCTCCTACGAGCAGTACTTC. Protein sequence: CASSYSPGSYEQYF.

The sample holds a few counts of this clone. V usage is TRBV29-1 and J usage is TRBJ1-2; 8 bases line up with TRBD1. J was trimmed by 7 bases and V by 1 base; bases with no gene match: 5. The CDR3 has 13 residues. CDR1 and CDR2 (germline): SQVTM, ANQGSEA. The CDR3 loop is CSVEGTGIRGYTF. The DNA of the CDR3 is TGCAGCGTTGAAGGGACAGGGATTCGTGGCTACACCTTC.

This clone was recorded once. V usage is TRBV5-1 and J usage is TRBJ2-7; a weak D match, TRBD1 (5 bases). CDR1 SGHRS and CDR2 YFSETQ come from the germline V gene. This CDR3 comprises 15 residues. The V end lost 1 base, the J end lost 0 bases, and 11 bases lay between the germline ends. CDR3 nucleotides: TGCGCCAGCAGCTTGCAGGGCGCCGTCTCCTACGAGCAGTACTTC. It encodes CASSLQGAVSYEQYF.

The CDR3 region has the DNA TGTGCCAGCAGCTTGGGGCCTAACCAAGAGACCCAGTACTTC. This sequence encodes CASSLGPNQETQYF. V gene TRBV7-9 combines with J gene TRBJ2-5, with TRBD1 as a possible D gene (5 bases). Germline assignment: CDR1 SEHNR and CDR2 FQNEAQ (reference sequence). The V gene lost 3 bases and the J gene lost 0 bases, with 8 bases spanning the gap. This CDR3 spans 14 amino acids.

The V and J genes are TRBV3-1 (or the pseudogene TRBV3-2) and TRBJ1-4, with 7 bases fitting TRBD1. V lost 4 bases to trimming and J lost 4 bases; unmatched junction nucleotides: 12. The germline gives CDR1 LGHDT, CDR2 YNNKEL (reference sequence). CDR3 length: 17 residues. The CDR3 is CASSPRITGTDNEKLFF. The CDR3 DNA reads TGTGCCAGCAGCCCCCGTATTACCGGGACAGATAATGAAAAACTGTTTTTT.

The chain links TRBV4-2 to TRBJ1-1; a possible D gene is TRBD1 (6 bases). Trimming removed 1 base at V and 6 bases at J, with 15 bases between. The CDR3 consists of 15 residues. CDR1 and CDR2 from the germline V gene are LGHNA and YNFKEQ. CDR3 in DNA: TGTGCCAGCAGCCAAGTCACAGGGAAGGCCCCTGAAGCTTTCTTT. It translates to CASSQVTGKAPEAFF.

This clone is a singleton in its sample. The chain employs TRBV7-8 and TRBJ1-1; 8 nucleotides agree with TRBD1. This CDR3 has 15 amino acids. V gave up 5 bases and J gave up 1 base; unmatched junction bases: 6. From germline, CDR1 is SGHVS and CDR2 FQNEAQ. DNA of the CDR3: TGTGCCAGCAGCGCAAACACAGGGGGGAACACTGAAGCTTTCTTT. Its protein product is CASSANTGGNTEAFF.

The CDR3 reads CASSPPGQIYGYTF. CDR3 nucleotides: TGTGCCAGCAGCCCTCCGGGACAGATTTATGGCTACACCTTC. The chain uses TRBV11-2 and TRBJ1-2; 7 positions match TRBD1. Germline V gives CDR1 SGHAT, CDR2 FQNNGV. The V segment lost 5 bases and the J segment 5 bases; nucleotides outside the gene matches: 8. This CDR3 has 14 amino acids.

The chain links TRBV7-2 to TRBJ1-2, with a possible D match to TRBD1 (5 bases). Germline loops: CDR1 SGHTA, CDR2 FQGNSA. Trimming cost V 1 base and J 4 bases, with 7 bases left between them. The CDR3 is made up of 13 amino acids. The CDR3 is CASSLVGAYGYTF. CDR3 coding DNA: TGTGCCAGCAGCTTAGTAGGGGCCTATGGCTACACCTTC.

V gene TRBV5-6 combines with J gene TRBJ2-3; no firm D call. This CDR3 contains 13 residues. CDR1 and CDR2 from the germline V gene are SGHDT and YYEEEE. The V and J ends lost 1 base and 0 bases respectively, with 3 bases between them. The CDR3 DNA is TGTGCCAGCAGCTTGCTGAGCACAGATACGCAGTATTTT. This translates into CASSLLSTDTQYF.

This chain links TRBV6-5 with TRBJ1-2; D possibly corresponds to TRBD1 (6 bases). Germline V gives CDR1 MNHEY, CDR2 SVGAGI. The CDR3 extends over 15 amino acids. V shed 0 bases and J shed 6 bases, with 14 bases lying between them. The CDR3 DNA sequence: TGTGCCAGCAGTTACTCGTCAGGGGTGGTCGATGGCTACACCTTC. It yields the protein CASSYSSGVVDGYTF.